The 28 T cell receptor beta chains below all came from one sample that was sequenced in a study of PD-L1 blockade in urothelial cancer. The method was immunoSEQ multiplex PCR; TCRdb's version includes in-frame clones alone and lacks a portion of them. The table lists around 100,000 clones, 91% of them singletons. Sequencing was performed on PBMCs, taken around atezolizumab (anti-PD-L1) treatment. Every receptor here comes from a woman older than 75 with urothelial cancer.

The V and J genes are TRBV19 and TRBJ2-5; TRBD1 matches 10 bases. The V gene end was trimmed by 4 bases and the J gene end by 5 bases; junction bases not matched to a gene: 7. The CDR3 is 15 residues long. Germline V gene data show CDR1 as LNHDA and CDR2 as SQIVND (reference sequence). In nucleotides, the CDR3 is TGTGCCAGTAGTACGGGGACAGGGGTCCGTGAGACCCAGTACTTC. Translation gives CASSTGTGVRETQYF. Complete variable domain (other parts from reference TRBV19 and TRBJ2-5): DGGITQSPKYLFRKEGQNVTLSCEQNLNHDAMYWYRQDPGQGLRLIYYSQIVNDFQKGDIAEGYSVSREKKESFPLTVTSAQKNPTAFYLCASSTGTGVRETQYFGPGTRLLVL.

This clone was observed a single time. The genes are TRBV19 and TRBJ1-3, with D perhaps matching TRBD1 (5 bases). This CDR3 is 12 amino acids long. Germline-derived CDR1 and CDR2 are LNHDA and SQIVND (reference sequence). Between the trimmed V and J ends, which lost 10 bases and 2 bases, there was a span of 9 bases. CDR3 region: CATQGAGNTIYF. The CDR3 DNA reads as TGTGCCACCCAGGGTGCTGGAAACACCATATATTTT.

The genes are TRBV9 and TRBJ1-4; possibly TRBD1 for D (6 bases). Germline CDR1 and CDR2: SGDLS and YYNGEE. V lost 0 bases, J lost 3 bases, and 12 bases lay in between. The CDR3 contains 16 residues. The CDR3 is CASSVDTGFPNEKLFF. The CDR3 coding sequence is TGTGCCAGCAGCGTAGACACAGGGTTTCCTAATGAAAAACTGTTTTTT.

The chain uses TRBV5-1 and TRBJ2-2, with D perhaps TRBD2 (5 bases). V dropped 4 bases and J dropped 1 base, with 11 bases sitting between them. Per germline, CDR1 SGHRS and CDR2 YFSETQ. The CDR3 totals 15 residues. In DNA form, the CDR3 reads TGCGCCAGCAGCCCAGCGGACTTGAACACCGGGGAGCTGTTTTTT. Translation gives CASSPADLNTGELFF.

V usage is TRBV6-5 and J usage is TRBJ1-1, with 8 bases matching TRBD1. The length of the CDR3 is 13 residues. The germline gives CDR1 MNHEY, CDR2 SVGAGI. The junction had 2 bases not matched to a gene; V was cut back by 1 base and J by 7 bases. The CDR3, as DNA: TGTGCCAGCAGTTACTTCGACAGGGGTGAAGCTTTCTTT. It specifies CASSYFDRGEAFF.

The V gene is TRBV6-1, the J gene TRBJ2-1; 7 bases align to TRBD2. The CDR3 contains 14 residues. With V trimmed by 3 bases and J by 7 bases, 6 bases remained unmatched. Germline-derived CDR1 and CDR2 are MNHNS and SASEGT. The CDR3 here is CASSEAGVLNEQFF. The DNA of the CDR3 is TGTGCCAGCAGTGAGGCGGGAGTCCTAAATGAGCAGTTCTTC.

The chain uses TRBV5-1 and TRBJ2-1; 8 bases are a match to TRBD1. The germline V gene encodes CDR1 SGHRS and CDR2 YFSETQ. J lost 5 bases, V lost 4 bases, and 8 bases had no gene match. The CDR3 has 15 amino acids. CDR3 in amino acids: CASSLTGTGHNEQFF. DNA for the CDR3: TGCGCCAGCAGCCTAACCGGGACAGGCCACAATGAGCAGTTCTTC. Based on the CDR3 plus reference TRBV5-1 and TRBJ2-1, the full variable domain is KAGVTQTPRYLIKTRGQQVTLSCSPISGHRSVSWYQQTPGQGLQFLFEYFSETQRNKGNFPGRFSGRQFSNSRSEMNVSTLELGDSALYLCASSLTGTGHNEQFFGPGTRLTVL.

The table lists this clone with a few counts. V and J are TRBV7-9 and TRBJ1-2; no clear D. This CDR3 region has 13 residues. V lost 5 bases, J lost 3 bases, and 10 bases lay in between. In germline, CDR1 is SEHNR, CDR2 FQNEAQ (reference sequence). The CDR3 here is CASSDLTDYGYTF. CDR3 nucleotides: TGTGCCAGCAGCGACTTAACCGACTATGGCTACACCTTC.

This clone has only a few counts. V usage is TRBV9 and J usage is TRBJ1-3; 7 positions match TRBD1. The germline CDR1 and CDR2 sequences are SGDLS and YYNGEE. V dropped 4 bases and J dropped 4; count of bases not matched to a gene: 11. The CDR3 loop spans 16 amino acids. CDR3: CASSPTGALGGNTIYF. As DNA, the CDR3 is TGTGCCAGCAGCCCCACAGGGGCTCTAGGCGGAAACACCATATATTTT.

The chain is built from TRBV28 and TRBJ1-1; no reliable D call. This CDR3 contains 14 residues. Germline CDR1 MDHEN, CDR2 SYDVKM. Trimming removed 3 bases from V and 8 bases from J, with 16 bases in between. The CDR3 DNA sequence: TGTGCCAGCAGTTTTTACAGCCGTTCGGAAGAAGCTTTCTTT. Protein sequence: CASSFYSRSEEAFF.

The gene calls are TRBV5-4 and TRBJ1-1; D possibly corresponds to TRBD1 (5 bases). V lost 4 bases and J lost 4, with 14 bases in between. The CDR3 runs to 14 residues. Germline V CDR1 and CDR2: SGHNT, YYREEE (reference sequence). The CDR3 is CASSRRGVGTEAFF. DNA for the CDR3: TGTGCCAGCAGCAGACGGGGGGTGGGCACTGAAGCTTTCTTT.

This chain connects TRBV2 to TRBJ2-3; 10 bases map to TRBD2. The CDR3 has 17 amino acids. Germline CDR1 and CDR2: SNHLY and FYNNEI. Unmatched junction bases numbered 14, after V lost 11 bases and J lost 0 bases. The CDR3 nucleotides read TGTGCCTTTGTGGGTGTAGCGGGAGGCCCTAGCACAGATACGCAGTATTTT. Protein sequence: CAFVGVAGGPSTDTQYF. Variable domain in full (rest from reference TRBV2 and TRBJ2-3): EPEVTQTPSHQVTQMGQEVILRCVPISNHLYFYWYRQILGQKVEFLVSFYNNEISEKSEIFDDQFSVERPDGSNFTLKIRSTKLEDSAMYFCAFVGVAGGPSTDTQYFGPGTRLTVL.

The V gene is TRBV12-5, the J gene TRBJ2-1; 10 bases fit TRBD1. The J segment lost 5 bases and the V segment lost 0 bases, leaving 4 bases of the junction unmatched. From germline, CDR1 is LGHNT and CDR2 FRNRAP. CDR3 length equals 16 residues. CDR3 in amino acids: CASGLVGQGVHNEQFF. The CDR3 nucleotides read TGTGCTAGTGGTTTGGTCGGACAGGGGGTTCACAATGAGCAGTTCTTC. Complete variable domain (other parts from reference TRBV12-5 and TRBJ2-1): DARVTQTPRHKVTEMGQEVTMRCQPILGHNTVFWYRQTMMQGLELLAYFRNRAPLDDSGMPKDRFSAEMPDATLATLKIQPSEPRDSAVYFCASGLVGQGVHNEQFFGPGTRLTVL.

V is TRBV5-4 and J is TRBJ1-1; D is unresolved. CDR3 length: 12 residues. Trimming shortened V by 3 bases and J by 3 bases, and 6 bases separated the two germline ends. Germline V gene data show CDR1 as SGHNT and CDR2 as YYREEE (reference sequence). The CDR3 bases are TGTGCCAGCAGCTATCAGGACACTGAAGCTTTCTTT. Protein: CASSYQDTEAFF. Together with reference TRBV5-4 and TRBJ1-1, the CDR3 gives the full variable domain: ETGVTQSPTHLIKTRGQQVTLRCSSQSGHNTVSWYQQALGQGPQFIFQYYREEENGRGNFPPRFSGLQFPNYSSELNVNALELDDSALYLCASSYQDTEAFFGQGTRLTVV.

The chain employs TRBV10-3 and TRBJ2-3, with TRBD1 identical over 7 bases. Trimming took 6 bases from V and 6 from J; bases not matched to a gene: 9. This CDR3 comprises 14 residues. CDR1 is ENHRY and CDR2 is SYGVKD in the germline V gene. The DNA for the CDR3 is TGTGCCATCAGAACAGGGGAACCTGGGGATACGCAGTATTTT. Protein product: CAIRTGEPGDTQYF.

The chain employs TRBV5-1 and TRBJ2-7; no clear D gene. CDR3 length: 14 amino acids. In germline, CDR1 is SGHRS, CDR2 YFSETQ. The V end was cut by 0 bases, the J end by 4 bases, with 11 bases between. The CDR3 reads CASSLVGSQYEQYF. CDR3 nucleotide sequence: TGCGCCAGCAGCTTGGTGGGCAGCCAATACGAGCAGTACTTC.

The chain combines TRBV4-2 with TRBJ2-2; 7 positions match TRBD1. The CDR3 loop spans 17 amino acids. Trimming removed 2 bases from V and 0 bases from J; junction bases left unmatched: 6. Per germline, CDR1 LGHNA and CDR2 YNFKEQ. CDR3 protein: CASSQPAGTANTGELFF. CDR3 nucleotides: TGTGCCAGCAGCCAACCTGCCGGGACAGCGAACACCGGGGAGCTGTTTTTT.

This clone is a singleton in its sample. The chain employs TRBV5-1 and TRBJ1-4, with TRBD1 identical over 7 bases. Germline trimming cut 3 bases from V and 7 bases from J; bases unmatched to any gene: 6. CDR1 SGHRS and CDR2 YFSETQ come from the germline V gene. The CDR3 extends over 14 amino acids. The CDR3 nucleotides read TGCGCCAGCAGCTCACAGGGGTGGGGTGAAAAACTGTTTTTT. It yields the protein CASSSQGWGEKLFF.

This clone occurred once. This chain links TRBV27 with TRBJ2-7; unclear D gene. CDR1 MNHEY and CDR2 SMNVEV come from the germline V gene (reference sequence). This CDR3 comprises 11 residues. V was trimmed by 6 bases and J by 5 bases, leaving 8 bases between them. The CDR3 protein is CASSRGNEQYF. Written as DNA, the CDR3 is TGTGCCAGCAGCCGAGGTAACGAGCAGTACTTC.

This rearrangement joins TRBV5-1 to TRBJ2-1; D is unclear. Germline V gene data show CDR1 as SGHRS and CDR2 as YFSETQ. Trimming pared 2 bases from V and 2 bases from J, leaving 11 bases between. The CDR3 is made up of 15 amino acids. The CDR3 here is CASSFGGNTYNEQFF. The DNA of the CDR3 is TGCGCCAGCAGCTTTGGCGGAAATACCTACAATGAGCAGTTCTTC.

The chain is built from TRBV28 and TRBJ2-7; D gene uncertain. Trimming shortened V by 2 bases and J by 1 base, and 12 bases separated the two germline ends. CDR1 MDHEN and CDR2 SYDVKM come from the germline V gene. CDR3 size: 15 residues. CDR3 amino acids: CASSLDEPRSYEQYF. CDR3 nucleotides: TGTGCCAGCAGTTTAGATGAGCCGCGGTCCTACGAGCAGTACTTC.

This chain uses TRBV11-2 with TRBJ2-1; the match to TRBD2 covers 7 bases. The trim removed 1 base at V and 8 bases at J, leaving 11 bases unmatched. Germline V gene lookup returns CDR1 SGHAT and CDR2 FQNNGV. CDR3 length: 16 amino acids. In DNA, the CDR3 is TGTGCCAGCAGCTTAGGGGCGGGAGTTCCCCCACATGAGCAGTTCTTC. As protein: CASSLGAGVPPHEQFF.

This clone was counted a single time. The CDR3 protein is CASSPQQGVTNEKLFF. Written as DNA, the CDR3 is TGTGCCAGCTCACCGCAACAGGGGGTAACTAATGAAAAACTGTTTTTT. The chain is built from TRBV18 and TRBJ1-4, with 8 nucleotides matching TRBD1. Trimming removed 3 bases from V and 1 base from J; junction bases left unmatched: 4. The CDR3 loop spans 16 amino acids. CDR1 and CDR2 (germline): KGHSH, LQKENI.

J is TRBJ1-5 and V is TRBV6-1; 9 bases line up with TRBD1. The CDR3 has 13 amino acids. Germline values: CDR1 MNHNS, CDR2 SASEGT. V gave up 5 bases and J gave up 7 bases; unmatched junction bases: 3. CDR3 residues: CASSSGQGQPQHF. The CDR3 bases are TGTGCCAGCAGTTCCGGACAGGGGCAGCCCCAGCATTTT.

The gene calls are TRBV6-1 and TRBJ2-1; D possibly corresponds to TRBD2 (6 bases). CDR3 size: 16 residues. Per the germline V gene, CDR1 is MNHNS and CDR2 is SASEGT. Trimming shortened V by 1 base and J by 2 bases, and 12 bases separated the two germline ends. CDR3 nucleotides: TGTGCCAGCAGTGAAGGCTATAGCGGCCCCTACAATGAGCAGTTCTTC. Translated: CASSEGYSGPYNEQFF.

V is TRBV2 and J is TRBJ2-7; no clear D. The V gene's germline CDR1 is SNHLY and CDR2 FYNNEI. V lost 8 bases and J lost 4, with 12 bases in between. CDR3 length: 12 residues. For the CDR3, the DNA is TGTGCCAGCCGAATACAGACATACGAGCAGTACTTC. Protein sequence: CASRIQTYEQYF.

This chain uses TRBV7-7 with TRBJ1-1; no reliable D call. Trimming took off 3 bases at V and 3 bases at J, with 11 bases between the two ends. The CDR3 contains 14 residues. CDR1 and CDR2 from the germline V gene are SSHAT and FNYEAQ (reference sequence). The CDR3 nucleotides are TGTGCCAGCAGCTTGCACGACGGGGACACTGAAGCTTTCTTT. This translates into CASSLHDGDTEAFF.

This chain uses TRBV18 with TRBJ2-1, with a possible D match to TRBD2 (6 bases). Germline V gene sequence: CDR1 KGHSH, CDR2 LQKENI. The V and J ends lost 2 bases and 0 bases respectively, with 11 bases between them. The CDR3 is 16 residues long. The CDR3 nucleotides read TGTGCCAGCTCACCAGCTGCGGGAAACTCCTACAATGAGCAGTTCTTC. It encodes CASSPAAGNSYNEQFF.